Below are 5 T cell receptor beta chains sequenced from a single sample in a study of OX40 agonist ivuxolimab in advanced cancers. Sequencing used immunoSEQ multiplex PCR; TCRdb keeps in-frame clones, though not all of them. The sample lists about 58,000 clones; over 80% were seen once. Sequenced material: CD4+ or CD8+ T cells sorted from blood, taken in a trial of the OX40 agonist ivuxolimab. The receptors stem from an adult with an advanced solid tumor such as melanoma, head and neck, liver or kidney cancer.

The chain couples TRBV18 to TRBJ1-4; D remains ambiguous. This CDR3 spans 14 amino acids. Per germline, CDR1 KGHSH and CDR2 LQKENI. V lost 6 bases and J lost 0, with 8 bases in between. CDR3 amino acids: CASSFSATNEKLFF. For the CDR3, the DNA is TGTGCCAGCTCTTTCAGTGCAACTAATGAAAAACTGTTTTTT.

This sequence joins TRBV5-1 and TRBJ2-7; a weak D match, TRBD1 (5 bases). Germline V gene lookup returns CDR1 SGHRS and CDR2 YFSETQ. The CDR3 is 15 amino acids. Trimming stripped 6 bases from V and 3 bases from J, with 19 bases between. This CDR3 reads CASTPIPGLNYEQYF. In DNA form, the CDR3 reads TGCGCCAGCACCCCTATTCCAGGGTTAAACTACGAGCAGTACTTC. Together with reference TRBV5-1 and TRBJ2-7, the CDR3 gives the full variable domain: KAGVTQTPRYLIKTRGQQVTLSCSPISGHRSVSWYQQTPGQGLQFLFEYFSETQRNKGNFPGRFSGRQFSNSRSEMNVSTLELGDSALYLCASTPIPGLNYEQYFGPGTRLTVT.

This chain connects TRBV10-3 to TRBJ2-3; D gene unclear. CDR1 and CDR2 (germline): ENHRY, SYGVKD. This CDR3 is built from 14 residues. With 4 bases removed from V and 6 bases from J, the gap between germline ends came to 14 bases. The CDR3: CAISAETLGDTQYF. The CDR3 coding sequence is TGTGCCATCAGTGCCGAAACATTGGGGGATACGCAGTATTTT.

CDR3 amino acids: CASSLARGGRRETQYF. The CDR3 DNA follows: TGCGCCAGCAGCTTGGCCCGGGGGGGGCGGAGAGAGACCCAGTACTTC. This chain links TRBV5-1 with TRBJ2-5, with 8 bases that match TRBD2. Germline CDR1 reads SGHRS; CDR2 reads YFSETQ. V lost 0 bases, J lost 4 bases, and 8 bases stayed unmatched. This CDR3 region has 16 residues.

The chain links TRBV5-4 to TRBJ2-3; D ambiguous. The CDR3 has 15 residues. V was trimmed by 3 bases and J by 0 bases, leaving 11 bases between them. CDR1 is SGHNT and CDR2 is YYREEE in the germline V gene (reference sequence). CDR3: CASSSDPTSTDTQYF. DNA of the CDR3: TGTGCCAGCAGCTCAGACCCGACGAGCACAGATACGCAGTATTTT.